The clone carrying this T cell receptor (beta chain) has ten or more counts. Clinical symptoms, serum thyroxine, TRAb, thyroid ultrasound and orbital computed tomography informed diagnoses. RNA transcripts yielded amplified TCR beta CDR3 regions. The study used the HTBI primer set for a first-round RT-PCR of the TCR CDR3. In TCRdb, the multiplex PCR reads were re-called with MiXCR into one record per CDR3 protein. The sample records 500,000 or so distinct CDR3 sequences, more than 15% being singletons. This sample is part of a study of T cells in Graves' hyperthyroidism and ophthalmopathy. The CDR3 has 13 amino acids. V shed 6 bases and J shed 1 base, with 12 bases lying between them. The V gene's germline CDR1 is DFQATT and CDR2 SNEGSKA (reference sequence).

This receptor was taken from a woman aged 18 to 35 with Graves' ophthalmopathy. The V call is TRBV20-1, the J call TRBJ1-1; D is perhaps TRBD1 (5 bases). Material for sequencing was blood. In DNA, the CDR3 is TGCAGTGCCCATCCGGGGGGGAACACTGAAGCTTTCTTT. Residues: CSAHPGGNTEAFF.